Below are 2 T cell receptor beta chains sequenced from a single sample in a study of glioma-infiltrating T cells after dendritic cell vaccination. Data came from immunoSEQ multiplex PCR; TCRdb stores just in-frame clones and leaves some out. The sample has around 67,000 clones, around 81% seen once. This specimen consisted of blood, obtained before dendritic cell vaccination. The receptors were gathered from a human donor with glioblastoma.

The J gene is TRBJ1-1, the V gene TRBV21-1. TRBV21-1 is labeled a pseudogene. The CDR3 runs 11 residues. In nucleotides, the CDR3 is TGTGCGAAGACGGAGAGGACTGAAGCTTTCTTT. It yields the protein CAKTERTEAFF.

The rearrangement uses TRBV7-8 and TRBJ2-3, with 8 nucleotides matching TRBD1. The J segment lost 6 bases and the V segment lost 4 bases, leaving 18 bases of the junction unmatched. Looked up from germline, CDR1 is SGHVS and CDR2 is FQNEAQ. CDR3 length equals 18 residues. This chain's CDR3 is CASSSIPIQGETADTQYF. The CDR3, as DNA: TGTGCCAGCAGCTCAATCCCGATACAGGGGGAGACGGCGGATACGCAGTATTTT.